The T cell receptor beta chain under discussion was sequenced for a study of blood T cell repertoires in COVID-19. This clone was detected only a few times. The CDR3 is made up of 17 amino acids. Germline V CDR1 and CDR2: SEHNR, FQNEAQ (reference sequence). The V and J ends lost 7 bases and 3 bases, in that order; junction bases with no gene match: 18. Here immunoSEQ multiplex PCR was the method, and the copy in TCRdb shows in-frame clones only, minus some. The sample consists of about 120,000 clones, 77% of them appearing once. This receptor was identified in a human donor in a cohort sampled during active COVID-19. Sample: peripheral blood. V and J are TRBV7-9 and TRBJ2-7; 7 positions agree with TRBD2. CDR3 in amino acids: CASTVGGGDPPLYEQYF. The CDR3 nucleotides are TGTGCCAGCACCGTTGGTGGGGGGGACCCCCCGCTCTACGAGCAGTACTTC.